This T cell receptor (beta chain) was retrieved from a study of tumor-infiltrating T cells and Merkel cell polyomavirus. Whole-study context: The T cells studied were CD8+ and recognized the Merkel cell polyomavirus KLL epitope. General study findings and limits: Tumors with about 5-108 versus 0-3 unique KLL-specific clonotypes showed a significant MCC-specific survival advantage.

Turning to this clone: Its antigen is not known.

The CDR3 is made up of 12 amino acids. Unmatched junction bases numbered 4, after V lost 4 bases and J lost 10 bases. Germline V lookup: CDR1 SGHVS, CDR2 FNYEAQ. Assay used: immunoSEQ multiplex PCR; TCRdb lists only in-frame clones, some missing. This table holds 2,800 or so clones, 84% found once. All patients' tumors stained robustly positive for Merkel cell polyomavirus Large T antigen by immunohistochemistry. All patients were Caucasian, median age about 60, range 50 to 77. The clonotype was recovered from a man over 45 with Merkel cell carcinoma. The V gene is TRBV7-6, the J gene TRBJ1-2; TRBD1 aligns across 9 bases. Sequences were obtained from tumor tissue. The CDR3 DNA reads TGTGCCAGCAGCTCCGGACAGGGGTTCTACACCTTC. It translates to CASSSGQGFYTF.